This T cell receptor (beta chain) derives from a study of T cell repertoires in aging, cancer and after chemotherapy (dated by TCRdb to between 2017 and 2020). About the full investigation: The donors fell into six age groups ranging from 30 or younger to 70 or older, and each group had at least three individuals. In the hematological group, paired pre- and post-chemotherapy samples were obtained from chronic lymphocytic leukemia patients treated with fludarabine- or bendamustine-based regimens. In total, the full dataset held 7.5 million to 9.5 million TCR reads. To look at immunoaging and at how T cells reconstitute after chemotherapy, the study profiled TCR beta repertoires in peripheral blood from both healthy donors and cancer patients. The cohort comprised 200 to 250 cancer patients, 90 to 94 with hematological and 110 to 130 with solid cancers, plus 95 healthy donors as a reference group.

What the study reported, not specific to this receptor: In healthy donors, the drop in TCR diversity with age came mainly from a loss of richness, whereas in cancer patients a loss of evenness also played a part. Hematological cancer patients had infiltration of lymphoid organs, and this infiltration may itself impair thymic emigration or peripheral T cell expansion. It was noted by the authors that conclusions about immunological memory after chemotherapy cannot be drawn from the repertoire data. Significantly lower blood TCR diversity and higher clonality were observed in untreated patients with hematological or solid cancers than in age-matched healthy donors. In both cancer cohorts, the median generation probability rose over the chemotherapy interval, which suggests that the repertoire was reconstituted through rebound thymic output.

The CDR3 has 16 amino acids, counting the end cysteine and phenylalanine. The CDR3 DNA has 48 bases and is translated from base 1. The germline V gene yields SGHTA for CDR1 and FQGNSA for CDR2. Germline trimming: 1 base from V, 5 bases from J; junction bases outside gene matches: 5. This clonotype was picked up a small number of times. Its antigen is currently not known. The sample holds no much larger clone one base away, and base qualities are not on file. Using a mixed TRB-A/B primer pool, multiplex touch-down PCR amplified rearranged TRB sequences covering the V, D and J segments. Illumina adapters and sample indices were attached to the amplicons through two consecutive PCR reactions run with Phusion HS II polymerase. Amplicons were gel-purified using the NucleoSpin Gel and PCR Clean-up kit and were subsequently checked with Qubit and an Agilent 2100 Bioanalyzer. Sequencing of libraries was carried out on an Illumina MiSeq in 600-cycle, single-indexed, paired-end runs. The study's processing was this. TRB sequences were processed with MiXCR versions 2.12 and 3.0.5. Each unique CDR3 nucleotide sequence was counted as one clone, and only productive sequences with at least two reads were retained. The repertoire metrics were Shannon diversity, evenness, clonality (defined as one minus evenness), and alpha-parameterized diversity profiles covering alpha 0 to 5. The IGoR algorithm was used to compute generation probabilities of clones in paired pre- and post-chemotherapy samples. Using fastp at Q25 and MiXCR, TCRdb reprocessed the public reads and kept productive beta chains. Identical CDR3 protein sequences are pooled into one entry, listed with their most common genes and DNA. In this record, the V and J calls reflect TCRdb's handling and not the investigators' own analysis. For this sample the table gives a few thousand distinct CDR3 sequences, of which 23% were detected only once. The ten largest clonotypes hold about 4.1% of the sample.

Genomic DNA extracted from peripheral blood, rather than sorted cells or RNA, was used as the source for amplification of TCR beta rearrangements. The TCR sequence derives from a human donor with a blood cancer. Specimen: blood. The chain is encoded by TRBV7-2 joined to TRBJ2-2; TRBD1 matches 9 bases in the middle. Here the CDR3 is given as CASSLVGTGRTGELFF. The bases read TGTGCCAGCAGCTTAGTCGGGACAGGGCGTACCGGGGAGCTGTTTTTT.